The T cell receptor beta chain under discussion was sequenced for a study of memory CD4+ T cells and cytomegalovirus serostatus. The study, taken as a whole, reports: About 40% of the roughly 160 known CMV-associated TCRbeta sequences appeared in CD4+ memory. The CMV-associated TCR signature appears largely within the CD4+ memory repertoire.

V lost 1 base, J lost 1 base, and 5 bases lay in between. The CDR3 spans 13 residues. Germline CDR1 is SGHNT and CDR2 is YENEEA. Clones were sequenced by immunoSEQ multiplex PCR, and TCRdb holds only the in-frame ones, with some missing. The sample carries under 85,000 clones, 75% to 85% recorded once. Points on this clone: Its antigen remains unknown.

The sort gate was single viable CD3+CD4+CD8-CD45RO+ cells for memory CD4+ T cells. The source material was memory CD4+ T cells from blood. The rearrangement links TRBV11-3 to TRBJ2-7; D gene ambiguous. This receptor was taken from an adult in good health and CMV-seropositive. CDR3 sequence: CASSLGGSYEQYV. CDR3 coding DNA: TGTGCCAGCAGCTTAGGAGGTTCCTACGAGCAGTACGTC.